The sequence of this T cell receptor beta chain was determined in a study of vaccination and CD4 T cells after COVID-19. Treatment indicated: approximately nine-day PBMC culture with coronavirus spike peptide pools or control peptides (ViraFEST assay). Antigen-specific T cell expansion with peptide pools preceded TCR sequencing in the ViraFEST approach. Researchers reported culturing around 2 million PBMCs per well with about 9.4 IU/ml IL-2 and approximately 10 ug/ml peptide pools. About this clonotype: Its antigen is not identified.

The study's findings and limits: For SARS-CoV-2-reactive clonotypes, the median went from roughly 19 to 38, a nonsignificant increase.

Sequencing of the DNA from cultured CD4+ T cells was carried out with the Oncomine TCR Beta short-read assay. TCRdb itself ran the PCR reads through MiXCR, one entry per CDR3 protein. Found here are around 10,000 distinct CDR3 sequences, roughly 57% of them singletons; the top ten hold more than 20%. The receptor comes from a human donor who had recovered from COVID-19. Source material: CD4+ T cells from blood, cultured in vitro.

CDR3 coding DNA: TGTGCCAGCAGCTCGACAGGAGGCAATCAGCCCCAGCATTTT. It encodes CASSSTGGNQPQHF. This sequence joins TRBV7-8 and TRBJ1-5; possibly TRBD1 for D (6 bases). The germline V and J ends were trimmed by 4 bases and 2 bases, with 9 bases remaining between them. The CDR3 has 14 amino acids. Looked up from germline, CDR1 is SGHVS and CDR2 is FQNEAQ.